Listed here are 17 T cell receptor beta chains from one sample, sequenced in a study of T cell changes during pregnancy in multiple sclerosis. The repertoire was sequenced with immunoSEQ multiplex PCR; TCRdb's copy has only in-frame clones and lacks some. The table shows 26,000 or so clones, with 88% occurring only once. Material: CD8+ T cells from peripheral blood mononuclear cells, obtained in the second trimester of pregnancy. The receptor source for this set is a female donor with multiple sclerosis, enrolled in a pregnancy study.

The chain has TRBV6-6 and TRBJ1-2; 8 bases line up with TRBD1. V was pared by 4 bases and J by 3 bases, with 10 bases of the junction left unmatched. The CDR3 sequence is 16 residues long. CDR1 and CDR2 from the germline V gene are MNHNY and SVGAGI (reference sequence). CDR3 protein: CASSSDRQGTYYGYTF. The DNA for the CDR3 is TGTGCCAGCAGTTCCGACCGACAGGGGACCTACTATGGCTACACCTTC.

This clone was seen a single time. The chain has TRBV2 and TRBJ2-1, with no clear D. The CDR3 runs to 14 residues. Between the trimmed V and J ends, which lost 4 bases and 3 bases, there was a span of 10 bases. In germline, CDR1 is SNHLY, CDR2 FYNNEI. The CDR3 DNA sequence: TGTGCCAGCAGTGTTCCATTTAGCTACAATGAGCAGTTCTTC. Its protein is CASSVPFSYNEQFF.

The chain is built from TRBV5-6 and TRBJ2-7, with TRBD1 as a possible D gene (5 bases). V was shortened by 1 base and J by 2 bases, with 13 bases between the two germline ends. The CDR3 totals 15 residues. Germline-derived CDR1 and CDR2 are SGHDT and YYEEEE. The CDR3 loop reads CASSLPPPGTYEQYF. The CDR3 region has the DNA TGTGCCAGCAGCTTGCCCCCTCCAGGGACCTACGAGCAGTACTTC.

This chain uses TRBV7-2 with TRBJ2-2; D is possibly TRBD1 (5 bases). CDR3 length: 16 amino acids. Germline V gene data show CDR1 as SGHTA and CDR2 as FQGNSA. V lost 5 bases and J 5 bases, leaving 18 bases between the germline ends. Here the CDR3 DNA reads TGTGCCAGCAGCACCGATCCAGGGCGGAGAACCGGGGAGCTGTTTTTT. Translation gives CASSTDPGRRTGELFF.

This sequence joins TRBV5-6 and TRBJ2-1; TRBD2 aligns across 8 bases. Trimming cost V 4 bases and J 4 bases; bases outside gene matches: 10. There are 16 residues in the CDR3. In germline, CDR1 is SGHDT, CDR2 YYEEEE. The CDR3 DNA is TGTGCCAGCAGCGCCGCAGGAAGCGGGGGATACAATGAGCAGTTCTTC. Translation: CASSAAGSGGYNEQFF.

The chain couples TRBV5-4 to TRBJ2-5, with D maybe TRBD1 (5 bases). This CDR3 region has 14 residues. V lost 0 bases, J lost 0 bases, and 6 bases lay in between. Germline-derived CDR1 and CDR2 are SGHNT and YYREEE (reference sequence). The CDR3 is CASSLDRYQETQYF. The CDR3 DNA reads as TGTGCCAGCAGCTTGGACAGGTACCAAGAGACCCAGTACTTC.

This clone was found once. V gene TRBV11-3 combines with J gene TRBJ1-5; no firm D call. V dropped 2 bases and J dropped 2 bases, with 10 bases sitting between them. Germline V gene lookup returns CDR1 SGHNT and CDR2 YENEEA. CDR3 length: 15 amino acids. The CDR3 DNA reads TGTGCCAGCAGCTTATACAGTCTACGCAATCAGCCCCAGCATTTT. Translation: CASSLYSLRNQPQHF.

This chain joins TRBV7-5 and TRBJ2-2; TRBD2, as called in the table, went unchecked against the DNA. TRBV7-5 is recorded as a pseudogene. The CDR3 runs to 18 residues. Here the CDR3 DNA reads TGTGCCAGAAGTGACCTCACGATAGGAGACGTCGACACCGGGGAGCTGTTTTTT. This translates into CARSDLTIGDVDTGELFF.

V is TRBV28 and J is TRBJ1-1; no clear D gene. The ends were cut back, 6 bases at V and 1 base at J, with 9 bases in the middle. Germline V lookup: CDR1 MDHEN, CDR2 SYDVKM. CDR3 size: 13 residues. CDR3 loop: CASRRPGNTEAFF. For the CDR3, the DNA is TGTGCCAGCAGGCGGCCTGGGAACACTGAAGCTTTCTTT.

The chain combines TRBV7-2 with TRBJ2-3; D remains ambiguous. Per the germline V gene, CDR1 is SGHTA and CDR2 is FQGNSA. V lost 1 base and J lost 0, with 8 bases in between. The CDR3 spans 15 residues. CDR3 coding DNA: TGTGCCAGCAGCTTAGGAGTACTCAGCACAGATACGCAGTATTTT. Residues: CASSLGVLSTDTQYF. Full variable domain (outside the CDR3, taken from reference TRBV7-2 and TRBJ2-3): GAGVSQSPSNKVTEKGKDVELRCDPISGHTALYWYRQSLGQGLEFLIYFQGNSAPDKSGLPSDRFSAERTGGSVSTLTIQRTQQEDSAVYLCASSLGVLSTDTQYFGPGTRLTVL.

V gene TRBV5-8 combines with J gene TRBJ2-7, with 8 bases lining up with TRBD1. The CDR3 is 15 residues long. V shed 1 base, J shed 7 bases, and the junction held 10 bases outside the gene matches. Germline values: CDR1 SGHTS, CDR2 YDEGEE. CDR3 bases: TGTGCCAGCAGCTTGATTGAGGACAGGGTTTTGGAGCAGTACTTC. Translating gives CASSLIEDRVLEQYF.

The CDR3: CASRAGGSGNTIYF. The CDR3 DNA reads TGTGCCAGCAGAGCAGGGGGGTCTGGAAACACCATATATTTT. This chain joins TRBV28 and TRBJ1-3, with 7 nucleotides matching TRBD1. CDR1 is MDHEN, CDR2 SYDVKM, per germline. This CDR3 has 14 residues. V lost 6 bases to trimming and J lost 1 base; unmatched junction nucleotides: 3.

V is TRBV6-5 and J is TRBJ2-7, with D perhaps matching TRBD2 (6 bases). Trimming took off 7 bases at V and 0 bases at J, with 13 bases between the two ends. CDR3 length: 14 amino acids. From germline, CDR1 is MNHEY and CDR2 SVGAGI. The CDR3 here is CASMGTVGSYEQYF. The CDR3 bases are TGTGCCAGCATGGGGACTGTTGGCTCCTACGAGCAGTACTTC.

The gene calls are TRBV10-1 and TRBJ2-1, with 7 nucleotides matching TRBD2. With 3 bases clipped from V and 4 bases from J, the junction kept 6 bases outside the gene matches. This CDR3 comprises 15 residues. CDR1 is WNHNN and CDR2 is SYGVQD in the germline V gene (reference sequence). DNA for the CDR3: TGCGCCAGCAGTGACCCTCGAGCGGGGTACAATGAGCAGTTCTTC. This sequence encodes CASSDPRAGYNEQFF.

The rearrangement links TRBV28 to TRBJ1-2; D gene unclear. This CDR3 has 12 residues. CDR1 MDHEN and CDR2 SYDVKM come from the germline V gene. Trimming cost V 10 bases and J 4 bases, with 13 bases left between them. CDR3: CATRRRVYGYTF. CDR3 in DNA: TGTGCCACCAGACGGCGGGTCTATGGCTACACCTTC.

The genes are TRBV18 and TRBJ1-4, with D uncertain. Germline lookup yields CDR1 KGHSH and CDR2 LQKENI. The CDR3 length is 16 residues. Trimming shortened V by 2 bases and J by 5 bases, and 15 bases separated the two germline ends. This CDR3 is CASSPLEEGLNEKLFF. The CDR3 DNA is TGTGCCAGCTCACCATTGGAGGAGGGCCTAAATGAAAAACTGTTTTTT.

J is TRBJ1-6 and V is TRBV2; D may be TRBD1 (5 bases). This CDR3 is 14 amino acids long. V was trimmed by 1 base and J by 6 bases, leaving 7 bases between them. The V gene's germline CDR1 is SNHLY and CDR2 FYNNEI. CDR3: CASSEGRGNSPLHF. In DNA form, the CDR3 reads TGTGCCAGCAGTGAAGGTAGGGGTAATTCACCCCTCCACTTT.